The T cell receptor beta chain described here comes from a study of T cells in pancreatic ductal adenocarcinoma. The study's findings and limits: The resected pancreatic cancer cohort was biased toward the minority with early-stage disease.

This CDR3 contains 15 residues. Germline lookup yields CDR1 SGHVS and CDR2 FNYEAQ. J was trimmed by 6 bases and V by 4 bases; bases with no gene match: 6. On this clone: Its cognate antigen is unknown.

Selected pancreatic ductal adenocarcinoma patients had undergone surgery without neoadjuvant therapy. Profiled with immunoSEQ multiplex PCR; TCRdb holds only in-frame clones, not every one. The table includes about 29,000 clones, around nine tenths detected once. This chain uses TRBV7-6 with TRBJ1-2; 12 bases align to TRBD1. The receptor was derived from a human donor with pancreatic ductal adenocarcinoma. Material for sequencing was PBMCs. CDR3: CASSSEGQGADGYTF. In DNA, the CDR3 is TGTGCCAGCAGCTCTGAGGGACAGGGGGCGGATGGCTACACCTTC.